Sequencing of this TCR beta chain was carried out in a study of T cell repertoires in cytomegalovirus infection. About the study: It was the public TCR beta signatures that indicated both CMV infection and matching HLA type.

Study conclusions and caveats: The study found HLA-C-restricted CMV-specific TCR beta clonotypes dominating the ex vivo response. The cumulative frequency of public TCR beta families distinguished individuals who carried CMV together with the relevant HLA.

TCRdb recomputed calls from the reads with MiXCR, one row per CDR3 protein. This sample carries approximately 490,000 distinct CDR3 sequences, approximately 10% of them seen once, and the ten largest clones take roughly 10%. The CDR3 length is 16 residues. V was pared by 6 bases and J by 2 bases, with 9 bases of the junction left unmatched. This clonotype showed up many times. Its antigen is currently unknown. The V gene is TRBV12-3 or TRBV12-4, the J gene TRBJ1-4, with TRBD1 identical over 7 bases. This clonotype was obtained from a human donor in good health (CMV status not recorded). Some clones in this sample may be carry-over from other donors' samples. The specimen sequenced was PBMCs. The CDR3: CASSPTTGFTNEKLFF. Here the CDR3 DNA reads TGTGCCAGCAGCCCTACGACAGGGTTCACTAATGAAAAACTGTTTTTT.